A single sample gave rise to the 3 T cell receptor beta chains below, sequenced in a study of identical twins. TCRdb fed the 5' RACE reads into MiXCR, producing one record per CDR3 protein. The data contain 1.5 million to 2 million distinct CDR3 sequences, about 31% of them seen just once; the ten biggest clones take up 0.27%. Material for sequencing was cord blood. Receptor source: a newborn girl in good health.

This clonotype was detected a few times. The CDR3 DNA reads as TGCAGTGCTAGATGGGTGGGGAACTCCTACGAGCAGTACTTC. Translation: CSARWVGNSYEQYF. The chain uses TRBV20-1 and TRBJ2-7; D gene unclear. V lost 2 bases and J lost 0, with 11 bases in between. The CDR3 has 14 amino acids. CDR1 is DFQATT, CDR2 SNEGSKA, per germline (reference sequence).

The chain links TRBV5-1 to TRBJ2-5; D not resolved. Trimming pared 0 bases from V and 2 bases from J, leaving 11 bases between. The germline gives CDR1 SGHRS, CDR2 YFSETQ. The CDR3 is 15 residues long. The DNA for the CDR3 is TGCGCCAGCAGCTTGGTAGTGGCGGAACAAGAGACCCAGTACTTC. Encoded protein: CASSLVVAEQETQYF. The entire variable domain, with the rest obtained from reference TRBV5-1 and TRBJ2-5, is as follows: KAGVTQTPRYLIKTRGQQVTLSCSPISGHRSVSWYQQTPGQGLQFLFEYFSETQRNKGNFPGRFSGRQFSNSRSEMNVSTLELGDSALYLCASSLVVAEQETQYFGPGTRLLVL.

This clonotype has a count of ten or more. The genes are TRBV7-2 and TRBJ2-1; D remains unclear. Trimming removed 2 bases at V and 10 bases at J, with 9 bases between. Germline V gene sequence: CDR1 SGHTA, CDR2 FQGNSA. The CDR3 covers 12 residues. The CDR3 DNA sequence: TGTGCCAGCAGCTTATATCCGAAGGAGCAGTTCTTC. It translates to CASSLYPKEQFF.